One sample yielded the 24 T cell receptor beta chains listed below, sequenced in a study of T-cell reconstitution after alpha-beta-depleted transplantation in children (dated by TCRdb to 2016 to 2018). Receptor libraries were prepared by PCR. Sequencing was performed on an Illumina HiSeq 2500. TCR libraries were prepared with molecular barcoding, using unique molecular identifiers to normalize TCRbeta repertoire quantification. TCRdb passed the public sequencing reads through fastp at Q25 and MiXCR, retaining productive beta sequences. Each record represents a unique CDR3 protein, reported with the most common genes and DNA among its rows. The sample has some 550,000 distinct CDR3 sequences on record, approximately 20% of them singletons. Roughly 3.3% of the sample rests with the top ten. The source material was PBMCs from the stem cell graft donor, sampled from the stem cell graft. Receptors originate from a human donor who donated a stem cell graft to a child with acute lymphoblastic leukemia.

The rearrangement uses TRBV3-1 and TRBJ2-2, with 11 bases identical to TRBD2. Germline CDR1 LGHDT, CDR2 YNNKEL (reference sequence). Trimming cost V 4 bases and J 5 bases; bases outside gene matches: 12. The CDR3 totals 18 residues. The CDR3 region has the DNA TGTGCCAGCAGCCCGCACTTCCTTAGCGGGAGGGGAACCGGGGAGCTGTTTTTT. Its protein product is CASSPHFLSGRGTGELFF.

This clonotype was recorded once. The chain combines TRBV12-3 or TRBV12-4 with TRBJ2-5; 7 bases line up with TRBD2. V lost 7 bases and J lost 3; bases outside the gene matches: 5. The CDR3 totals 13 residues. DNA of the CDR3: TGTGCCAGCACCAAAAGCGGGGAAGAGACCCAGTACTTC. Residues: CASTKSGEETQYF.

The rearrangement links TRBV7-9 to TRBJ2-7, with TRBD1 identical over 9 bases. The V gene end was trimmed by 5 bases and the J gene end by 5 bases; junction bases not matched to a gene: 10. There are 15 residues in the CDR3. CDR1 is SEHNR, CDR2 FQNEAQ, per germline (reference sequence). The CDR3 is CASSIRQGGAHEQYF. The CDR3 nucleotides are TGTGCCAGCAGCATACGACAGGGGGGAGCCCACGAGCAGTACTTC.

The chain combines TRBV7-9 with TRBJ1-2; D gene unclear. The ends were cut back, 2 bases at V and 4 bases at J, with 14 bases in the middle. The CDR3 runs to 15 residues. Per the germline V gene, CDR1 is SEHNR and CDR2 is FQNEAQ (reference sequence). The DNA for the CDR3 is TGTGCCAGCAGCTTATTGTACAGCCGAACCTATGGCTACACCTTC. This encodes CASSLLYSRTYGYTF.

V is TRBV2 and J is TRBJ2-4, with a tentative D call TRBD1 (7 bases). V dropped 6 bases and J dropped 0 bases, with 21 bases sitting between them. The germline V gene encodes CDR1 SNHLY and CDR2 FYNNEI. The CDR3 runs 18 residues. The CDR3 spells CASSIQGGNYLAKNIQYF. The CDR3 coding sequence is TGTGCCAGCAGCATCCAGGGGGGCAACTATCTAGCCAAAAACATTCAGTACTTC.

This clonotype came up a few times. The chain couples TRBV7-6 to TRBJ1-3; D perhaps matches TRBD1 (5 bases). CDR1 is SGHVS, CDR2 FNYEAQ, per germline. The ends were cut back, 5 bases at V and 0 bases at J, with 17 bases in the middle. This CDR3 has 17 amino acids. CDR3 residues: CASSPETPGVSGNTIYF. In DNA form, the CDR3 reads TGTGCCAGCAGCCCTGAGACCCCGGGGGTCTCTGGAAACACCATATATTTT. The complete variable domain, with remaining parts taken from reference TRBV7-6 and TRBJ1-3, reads GAGVSQSPRYKVTKRGQDVALRCDPISGHVSLYWYRQALGQGPEFLTYFNYEAQQDKSGLPNDRFSAERPEGSISTLTIQRTEQRDSAMYRCASSPETPGVSGNTIYFGEGSWLTVV.

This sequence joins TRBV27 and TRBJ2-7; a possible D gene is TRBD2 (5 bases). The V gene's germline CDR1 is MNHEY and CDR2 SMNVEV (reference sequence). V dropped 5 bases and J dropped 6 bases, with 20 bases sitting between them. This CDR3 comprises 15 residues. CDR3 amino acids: CASSINRDLIGEQYF. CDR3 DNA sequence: TGTGCCAGCAGTATTAACCGGGATCTTATCGGCGAGCAGTACTTC.

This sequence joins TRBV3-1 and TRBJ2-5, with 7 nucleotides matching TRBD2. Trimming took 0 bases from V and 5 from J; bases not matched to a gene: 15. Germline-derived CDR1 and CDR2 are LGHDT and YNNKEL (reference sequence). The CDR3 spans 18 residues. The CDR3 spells CASSQDLRFGGSIETQYF. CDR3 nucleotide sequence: TGTGCCAGCAGCCAAGATTTAAGATTTGGCGGGAGTATTGAGACCCAGTACTTC.

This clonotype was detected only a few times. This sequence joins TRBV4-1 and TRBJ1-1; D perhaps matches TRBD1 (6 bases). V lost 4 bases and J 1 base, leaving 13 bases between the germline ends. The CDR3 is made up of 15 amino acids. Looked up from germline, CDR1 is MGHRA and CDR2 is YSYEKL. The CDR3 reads CASSRPLRGNTEAFF. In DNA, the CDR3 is TGCGCCAGCAGCCGACCCCTCAGGGGGAACACTGAAGCTTTCTTT.

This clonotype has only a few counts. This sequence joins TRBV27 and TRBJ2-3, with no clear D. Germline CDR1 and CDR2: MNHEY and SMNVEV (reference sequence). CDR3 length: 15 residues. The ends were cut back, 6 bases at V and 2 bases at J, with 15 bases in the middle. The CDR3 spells CASRTYVPYTDTQYF. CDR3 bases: TGTGCCAGCAGGACTTACGTGCCTTACACAGATACGCAGTATTTT.

The CDR3 nucleotides read TGTGCCAGCAGTTTACCGGGACTAGCGGACCCAGATACGCAGTATTTT. As protein: CASSLPGLADPDTQYF. This rearrangement joins TRBV27 to TRBJ2-3, with 11 bases identical to TRBD2. Germline assignment: CDR1 MNHEY and CDR2 SMNVEV (reference sequence). CDR3 length equals 16 residues. With V trimmed by 2 bases and J by 4 bases, 5 bases remained unmatched.

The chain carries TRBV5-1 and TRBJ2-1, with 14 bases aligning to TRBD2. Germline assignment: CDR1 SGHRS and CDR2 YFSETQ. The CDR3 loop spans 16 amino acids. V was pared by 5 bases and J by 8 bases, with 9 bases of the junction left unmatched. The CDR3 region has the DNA TGCGCCAGCAGTCACGGACTAGCGGGAGGTGGGGATGAGCAGTTCTTC. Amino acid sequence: CASSHGLAGGGDEQFF. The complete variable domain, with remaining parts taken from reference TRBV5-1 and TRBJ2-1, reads KAGVTQTPRYLIKTRGQQVTLSCSPISGHRSVSWYQQTPGQGLQFLFEYFSETQRNKGNFPGRFSGRQFSNSRSEMNVSTLELGDSALYLCASSHGLAGGGDEQFFGPGTRLTVL.

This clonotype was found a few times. Here the CDR3 reads CASSFGGTFTDTQYF. The CDR3 nucleotides read TGTGCCAGCAGCTTCGGTGGGACCTTTACAGATACGCAGTATTTT. The chain has TRBV7-9 and TRBJ2-3; D possibly matches TRBD1 or TRBD2 (5 bases each). CDR3 length: 15 amino acids. V lost 3 bases, J lost 3 bases, and 13 bases lay in between. CDR1 SEHNR and CDR2 FQNEAQ come from the germline V gene (reference sequence).

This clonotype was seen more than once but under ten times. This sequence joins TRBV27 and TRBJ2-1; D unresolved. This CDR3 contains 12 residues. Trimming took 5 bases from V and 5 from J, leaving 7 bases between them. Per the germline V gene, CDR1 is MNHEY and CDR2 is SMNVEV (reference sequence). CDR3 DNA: TGTGCCAGCAGTACACCTCACAATGAGCAGTTCTTC. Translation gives CASSTPHNEQFF.

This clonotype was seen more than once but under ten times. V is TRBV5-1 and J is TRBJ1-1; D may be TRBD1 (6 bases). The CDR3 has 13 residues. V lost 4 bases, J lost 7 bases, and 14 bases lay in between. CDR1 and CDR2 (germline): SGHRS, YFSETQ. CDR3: CASSGRGGGEAFF. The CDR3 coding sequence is TGCGCCAGCAGCGGGAGGGGGGGCGGTGAAGCTTTCTTT.

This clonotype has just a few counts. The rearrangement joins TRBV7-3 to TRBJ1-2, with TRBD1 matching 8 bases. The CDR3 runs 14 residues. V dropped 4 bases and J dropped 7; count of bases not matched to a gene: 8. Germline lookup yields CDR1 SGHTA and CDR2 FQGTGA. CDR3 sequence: CASSSPGQAVGYTF. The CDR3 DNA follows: TGTGCCAGCAGCTCTCCGGGACAGGCAGTTGGCTACACCTTC. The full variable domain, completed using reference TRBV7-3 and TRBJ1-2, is GAGVSQTPSNKVTEKGKYVELRCDPISGHTALYWYRQSLGQGPEFLIYFQGTGAADDSGLPNDRFFAVRPEGSVSTLKIQRTERGDSAVYLCASSSPGQAVGYTFGSGTRLTVV.

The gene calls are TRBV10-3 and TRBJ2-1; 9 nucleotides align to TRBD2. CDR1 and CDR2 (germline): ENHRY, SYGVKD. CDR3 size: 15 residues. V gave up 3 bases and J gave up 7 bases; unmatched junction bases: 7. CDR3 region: CAISDPSGKGNEQFF. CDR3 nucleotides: TGTGCCATCAGTGACCCTAGCGGGAAGGGAAATGAGCAGTTCTTC.

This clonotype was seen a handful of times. The CDR3 nucleotides are TGTGCCAGCGGATCCGTCGGGAACACTGAAGCTTTCTTT. This codes for CASGSVGNTEAFF. The chain carries TRBV27 and TRBJ1-1, with D unresolved. Trimming stripped 8 bases from V and 1 base from J, with 11 bases between. Germline loops: CDR1 MNHEY, CDR2 SMNVEV (reference sequence). This CDR3 has 13 amino acids.

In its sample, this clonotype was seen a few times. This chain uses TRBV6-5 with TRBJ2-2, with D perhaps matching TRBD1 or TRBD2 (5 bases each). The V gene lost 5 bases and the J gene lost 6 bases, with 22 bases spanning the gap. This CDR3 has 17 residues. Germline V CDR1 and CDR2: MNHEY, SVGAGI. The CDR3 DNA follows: TGTGCCAGCAGTACTAGGGTTGGCAGGGAAAGGCCCGGGGAGCTGTTTTTT. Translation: CASSTRVGRERPGELFF.

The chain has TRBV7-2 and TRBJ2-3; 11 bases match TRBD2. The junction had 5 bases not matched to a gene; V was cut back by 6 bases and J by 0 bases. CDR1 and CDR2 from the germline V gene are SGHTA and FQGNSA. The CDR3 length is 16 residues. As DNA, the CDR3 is TGTGCCAGCAGGTCGGGACTAGCGGCTAGCACAGATACGCAGTATTTT. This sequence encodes CASRSGLAASTDTQYF.

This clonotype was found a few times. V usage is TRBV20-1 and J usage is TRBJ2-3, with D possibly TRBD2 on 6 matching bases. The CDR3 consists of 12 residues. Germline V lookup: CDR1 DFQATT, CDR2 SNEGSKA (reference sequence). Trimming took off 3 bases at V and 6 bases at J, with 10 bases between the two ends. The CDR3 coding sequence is TGCAGTGCTAGGCCTAGCGTGGATACGCAGTATTTT. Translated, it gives CSARPSVDTQYF.

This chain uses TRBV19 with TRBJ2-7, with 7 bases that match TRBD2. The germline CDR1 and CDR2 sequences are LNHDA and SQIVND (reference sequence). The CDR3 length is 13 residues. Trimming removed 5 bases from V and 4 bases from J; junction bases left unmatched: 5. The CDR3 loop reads CASSGGSLYEQYF. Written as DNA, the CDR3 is TGTGCCAGTAGTGGCGGGAGCTTGTACGAGCAGTACTTC.

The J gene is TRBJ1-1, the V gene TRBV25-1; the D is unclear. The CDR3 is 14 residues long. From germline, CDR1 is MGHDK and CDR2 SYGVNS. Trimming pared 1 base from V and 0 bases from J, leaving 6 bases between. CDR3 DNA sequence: TGTGCCAGCAGTGAATTAGGGATGAACACTGAAGCTTTCTTT. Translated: CASSELGMNTEAFF.

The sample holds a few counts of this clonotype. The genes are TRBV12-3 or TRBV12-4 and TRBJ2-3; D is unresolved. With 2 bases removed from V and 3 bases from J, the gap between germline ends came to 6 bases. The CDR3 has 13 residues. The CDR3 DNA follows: TGTGCCAGCAGTTTAATGGTAACAGATACGCAGTATTTT. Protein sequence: CASSLMVTDTQYF.